This TCR beta chain was sequenced during a study of graft-versus-host responses after intestinal transplantation. Across the study: Recipients had transplants, and these were multivisceral, liver-intestinal, or isolated intestinal.

Trimming removed 0 bases from V and 7 bases from J, with 13 bases in between. The CDR3 runs to 14 residues. Germline CDR1 is SGDLS and CDR2 is YYNGEE. Concerning this clone itself: Its antigen remains unknown.

Here immunoSEQ multiplex PCR was the method, and the copy in TCRdb shows in-frame clones only, minus some. Of 35,000 to 50,000 clones in the sample, 90% to 95% were seen once. This clonotype was obtained from a human donor who was the organ donor for an intestinal transplant. V gene TRBV9 combines with J gene TRBJ1-1; D perhaps matches TRBD1 (5 bases). The sample was unstimulated CD8+ T cells sorted from spleen or lymph node cells, taken before transplant. The CDR3 here is CASSVEDISIEAFF. For the CDR3, the DNA is TGTGCCAGCAGCGTAGAGGACATCTCAATTGAAGCTTTCTTT.